A selection of T cell receptor beta chains follows, all from one sample in a study of cytomegalovirus exposure and HLA in healthy donors. This table comes from immunoSEQ multiplex PCR, and its TCRdb copy is limited to in-frame clones, with some not included. The data hold 99,000 or so clones, with about 70% observed a single time. The sequenced material came from PBMCs. Every receptor here comes from a man aged 25 to 40 in good health and CMV-seronegative. The CDR3 runs from the conserved cysteine through the conserved F or W. D genes are given only for firm matches. Clone size is not always given. Where it is, it says once, few, many or a class for expanded clones.

abundance	v_gene	j_gene	d_gene	CDR3aa	CDR3nt
NA	TRBV15	TRBJ1-1	TRBD1	CATSSLGQGTTEAFF	TGTGCCACCAGCAGTCTTGGACAGGGAACCACTGAAGCTTTCTTT
NA	TRBV4-2	TRBJ2-5	TRBD2	CASSQGGGVHQNEQYF	TGTGCCAGCAGCCAAGGTGGGGGGGTTCATCAGAATGAGCAGTACTTC
NA	TRBV7-8	TRBJ2-1	NA	CASSLALAEQFF	TGTGCCAGCAGCTTAGCGCTAGCTGAGCAGTTCTTC
NA	TRBV5-1	TRBJ2-7	TRBD2	CASASGSPHEQYF	TGCGCCAGTGCTAGCGGGAGTCCCCACGAGCAGTACTTC
NA	TRBV5-4	TRBJ1-2	NA	CASSLRGEHQIYTF	TGTGCCAGCAGCTTGCGCGGGGAACATCAGATCTACACCTTC
NA	TRBV7-2	TRBJ1-4	NA	CASSSRQWEKLFF	TGTGCCAGCAGCTCGAGACAGTGGGAAAAACTGTTTTTT
NA	TRBV11-2	TRBJ2-7	NA	CASSLVADSAYEQYF	TGTGCCAGCAGCTTAGTAGCTGACAGCGCCTACGAGCAGTACTTC
NA	TRBV15	TRBJ2-6	NA	CATSRLHGQSAGANVLTF	TGTGCCACCAGCAGATTACACGGACAGTCTGCTGGGGCCAACGTCCTGACTTTC
once	TRBV4-3	TRBJ2-3	NA	CASSQDTGTDTQYF	TGCGCCAGCAGCCAAGACACAGGAACAGATACGCAGTATTTT
NA	TRBV2	TRBJ2-2	NA	CASSDIGDARELFF	TGTGCCAGCAGTGACATAGGGGATGCCCGGGAGCTGTTTTTT
NA	TRBV28	TRBJ2-1	TRBD2	CASSLRGGNSNEQFF	TGTGCCAGCAGTTTACGGGGAGGGAATAGCAATGAGCAGTTCTTC
NA	TRBV5-8	TRBJ1-1	NA	CASRPPKQFPNTEAFF	TGTGCCAGCCGCCCCCCTAAACAGTTTCCGAACACTGAAGCTTTCTTT
NA	TRBV4-2	TRBJ2-7	TRBD1	CASSQDRGQGYEQYF	TGTGCCAGCAGCCAAGATCGGGGACAGGGCTACGAGCAGTACTTC
few	TRBV4-3	TRBJ1-4	NA	CASSPRRYNEKLFF	TGCGCCAGCAGCCCCCGGCGGTATAATGAAAAACTGTTTTTT
few	TRBV4-3	TRBJ1-5	TRBD1	CASSRQGGQPQHF	TGCGCCAGCAGCCGACAGGGCGGTCAGCCCCAGCATTTT
NA	TRBV19	TRBJ1-1	NA	CASSSVGGGDTEAFF	TGTGCCAGTAGTTCGGTTGGGGGCGGTGACACTGAAGCTTTCTTT
few	TRBV29-1	TRBJ2-1	TRBD1	CSVGTGDNGEQFF	TGCAGCGTAGGGACAGGGGATAATGGTGAGCAGTTCTTC
NA	TRBV5-8	TRBJ2-3	TRBD2	CASSPGLAGITDTQYF	TGTGCCAGCAGCCCGGGACTAGCGGGGATCACAGATACGCAGTATTTT
NA	TRBV5-5	TRBJ2-7	TRBD1	CASSFGAGQEYF	TGTGCCAGCAGCTTCGGGGCGGGACAGGAGTACTTC
few	TRBV28	TRBJ2-7	TRBD1	CASSLRTGPGEQYF	TGTGCCAGCAGCCTAAGGACAGGGCCGGGGGAGCAGTACTTC
once	TRBV11-2	TRBJ2-1	TRBD2	CASRFTSGAYNEQFF	TGTGCCAGCAGATTTACTAGCGGGGCCTACAATGAGCAGTTCTTC
NA	TRBV19	TRBJ1-5	NA	CASRSGGNQPQHF	TGTGCCAGTAGGTCAGGGGGCAATCAGCCCCAGCATTTT
few	TRBV5-1	TRBJ1-1	NA	CASSAGQSHTEAFF	TGCGCCAGCAGCGCCGGACAGTCCCACACTGAAGCTTTCTTT
NA	TRBV4-2	TRBJ2-7	TRBD1	CASSQAAGTGTYEQYF	TGTGCCAGCAGCCAAGCCGCCGGGACAGGGACCTACGAGCAGTACTTC
once	TRBV4-3	TRBJ1-2	TRBD1	CASSQDLTLGTGVYGYTF	TGCGCCAGCAGCCAAGATCTCACTCTGGGGACAGGGGTCTATGGCTACACCTTC
few	TRBV27	TRBJ1-5	NA	CASSRGGLNQPQHF	TGTGCCAGCAGTAGGGGGGGGCTCAATCAGCCCCAGCATTTT
NA	TRBV7-8	TRBJ2-1	NA	CASSRPAASSYNEQFF	TGTGCCAGCAGCCGGCCAGCGGCTAGCTCCTACAATGAGCAGTTCTTC
NA	TRBV27	TRBJ1-4	NA	CASSLRRAGEKLFF	TGTGCCAGCAGTTTGCGCAGGGCCGGTGAAAAACTGTTTTTT
NA	TRBV27	TRBJ2-1	TRBD2	CASSLSGLARNEQFF	TGTGCCAGCAGTTTATCGGGACTAGCGAGAAATGAGCAGTTCTTC
NA	TRBV27	TRBJ1-2	NA	CASSPPYGNYGYTF	TGTGCCAGCAGTCCCCCATACGGGAACTATGGCTACACCTTC
NA	TRBV7-3	TRBJ2-1	TRBD1	CASSEQGLGVNEQFF	TGTGCCAGCAGCGAACAGGGGCTTGGCGTCAATGAGCAGTTCTTC
NA	TRBV28	TRBJ1-5	NA	CASSWAGRDSNQPQHF	TGTGCCAGCTCTTGGGCAGGCCGGGATAGCAATCAGCCCCAGCATTTT
NA	TRBV6-5	TRBJ2-7	NA	CASSPRRNYEQYF	TGTGCCAGCAGTCCCCGGCGGAACTACGAGCAGTACTTC
few	TRBV28	TRBJ2-7	NA	CASSLPLALTGYTYEQYF	TGTGCCAGCAGTTTACCCCTCGCATTGACAGGCTACACCTACGAGCAGTACTTC
NA	TRBV14	TRBJ2-7	NA	CASSLQGYEQYF	TGTGCCAGCAGCCTACAGGGATACGAGCAGTACTTC
once	TRBV7-9	TRBJ2-5	NA	CASSFMGGGGETQYF	TGTGCCAGCAGCTTTATGGGAGGGGGTGGGGAGACCCAGTACTTC
NA	TRBV19	TRBJ1-2	NA	CASSITGIYGYTF	TGTGCCAGTAGTATCACCGGGATATATGGCTACACCTTC
NA	TRBV6-4	TRBJ2-1	TRBD2	CASSDSTAGDYNEQFF	TGTGCCAGCAGTGACTCAACAGCGGGAGATTACAATGAGCAGTTCTTC
NA	TRBV10-3	TRBJ2-2	TRBD2	CAIGTSGPGELFF	TGTGCCATCGGGACTAGCGGGCCCGGGGAGCTGTTTTTT
NA	TRBV5-1	TRBJ2-5	TRBD1	CASSPGTGRETQYF	TGCGCCAGCAGCCCGGGGACAGGGAGAGAGACCCAGTACTTC
NA	TRBV7-9	TRBJ1-1	NA	CASSPPRTVTEAFF	TGTGCCAGCAGCCCTCCACGGACTGTCACTGAAGCTTTCTTT
NA	TRBV4-3	TRBJ1-5	NA	CASSQDQGFFQPQHF	TGCGCCAGCAGCCAAGATCAGGGGTTTTTTCAGCCCCAGCATTTT
few	TRBV19	TRBJ1-1	TRBD1	CASSIARRDRVSGTEAFF	TGTGCCAGTAGTATTGCTCGCCGGGACAGGGTATCGGGCACTGAAGCTTTCTTT
few	TRBV9	TRBJ1-2	TRBD1	CASSAGNQGAATDGYTF	TGTGCCAGCAGCGCAGGAAATCAGGGGGCCGCTACCGATGGCTACACCTTC
NA	TRBV29-1	TRBJ1-1	NA	CSAGDTEAFF	TGCAGTGCAGGGGACACTGAAGCTTTCTTT
NA	TRBV2	TRBJ1-4	TRBD1	CASSRTGGTTNEKLFF	TGTGCCAGCAGTAGGACAGGGGGTACAACTAATGAAAAACTGTTTTTT
NA	TRBV29-1	TRBJ1-3	NA	CSVYNQGYGYF	TGCAGCGTTTATAATCAGGGTTATGGATATTTT
NA	TRBV29-1	TRBJ2-7	NA	CSVGHFSYEQYF	TGCAGCGTCGGACATTTCTCCTACGAGCAGTACTTC
NA	TRBV7-3	TRBJ1-1	NA	CASSQHMDTEAFF	TGTGCCAGCAGCCAACATATGGACACTGAAGCTTTCTTT
NA	TRBV14	TRBJ1-5	NA	CASSQVPQGCQPQHF	TGTGCCAGCAGCCAAGTTCCTCAGGGATGTCAGCCCCAGCATTTT
once	TRBV7-3	TRBJ2-5	TRBD2	CASSAGLAGAKTQYF	TGTGCCAGCAGCGCGGGACTAGCGGGAGCCAAGACCCAGTACTTC
NA	TRBV19	TRBJ2-1	TRBD2	CASSTGGGTSSYNEQFF	TGTGCCAGTAGTACGGGAGGGGGGACGAGCTCCTACAATGAGCAGTTCTTC
NA	TRBV10-3	TRBJ1-2	NA	CAISSSPGDYGYTF	TGTGCCATCAGTTCTTCGCCAGGGGACTATGGCTACACCTTC
NA	TRBV28	TRBJ2-3	TRBD1	CASRPGTGVDADTQYF	TGTGCCAGCAGGCCCGGGACAGGGGTAGATGCAGATACGCAGTATTTT
NA	TRBV28	TRBJ1-3	NA	CASSLSGESRSGNTIYF	TGTGCCAGCAGTTTATCTGGGGAGAGTAGATCTGGAAACACCATATATTTT
NA	TRBV2	TRBJ1-5	TRBD1	CASRDRGVNQPQHF	TGTGCCAGCAGGGACAGGGGGGTCAATCAGCCCCAGCATTTT
NA	TRBV2	TRBJ2-3	TRBD1	CASSVYPGTGLTDTQYF	TGTGCCAGCAGTGTTTACCCCGGGACAGGGTTGACAGATACGCAGTATTTT
NA	TRBV5-1	TRBJ2-5	NA	CASSPGAQETQYF	TGCGCCAGCAGCCCGGGAGCTCAAGAGACCCAGTACTTC
NA	TRBV28	TRBJ1-3	TRBD1	CASSSNTGGAGNTIYF	TGTGCCAGCAGTTCGAACACAGGGGGCGCTGGAAACACCATATATTTT